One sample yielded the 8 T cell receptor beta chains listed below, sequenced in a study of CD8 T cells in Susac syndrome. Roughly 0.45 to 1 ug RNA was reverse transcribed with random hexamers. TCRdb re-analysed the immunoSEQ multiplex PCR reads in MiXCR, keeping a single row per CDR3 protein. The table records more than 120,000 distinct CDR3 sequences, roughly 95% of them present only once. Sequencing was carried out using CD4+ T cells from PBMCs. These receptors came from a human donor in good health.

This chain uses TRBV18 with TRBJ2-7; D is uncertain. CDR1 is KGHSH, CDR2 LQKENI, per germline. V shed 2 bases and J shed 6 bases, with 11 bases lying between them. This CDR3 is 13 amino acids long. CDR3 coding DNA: TGTGCCAGCTCACCAACCCTTATGGCCGAGCAGTACTTC. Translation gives CASSPTLMAEQYF.

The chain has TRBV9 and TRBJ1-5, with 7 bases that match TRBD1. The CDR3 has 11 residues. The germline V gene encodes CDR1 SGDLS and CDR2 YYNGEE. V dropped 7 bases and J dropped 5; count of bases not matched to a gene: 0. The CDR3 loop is CASGQDQPQHF. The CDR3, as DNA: TGTGCCAGCGGACAGGATCAGCCCCAGCATTTT.

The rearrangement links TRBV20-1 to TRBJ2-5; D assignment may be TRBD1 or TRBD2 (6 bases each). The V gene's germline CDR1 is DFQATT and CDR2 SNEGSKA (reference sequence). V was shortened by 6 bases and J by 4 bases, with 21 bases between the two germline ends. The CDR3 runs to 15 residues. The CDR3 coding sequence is TGCAGTGCCCAGAGGTCAGGGGAGGTCATAGAGACCCAGTACTTC. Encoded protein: CSAQRSGEVIETQYF.

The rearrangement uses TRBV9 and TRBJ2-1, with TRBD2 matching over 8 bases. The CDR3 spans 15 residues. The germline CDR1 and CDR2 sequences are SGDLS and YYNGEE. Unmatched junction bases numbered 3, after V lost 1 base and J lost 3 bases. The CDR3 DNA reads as TGTGCCAGCAGCGTACGTCTAGCGGGCTACAATGAGCAGTTCTTC. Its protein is CASSVRLAGYNEQFF.

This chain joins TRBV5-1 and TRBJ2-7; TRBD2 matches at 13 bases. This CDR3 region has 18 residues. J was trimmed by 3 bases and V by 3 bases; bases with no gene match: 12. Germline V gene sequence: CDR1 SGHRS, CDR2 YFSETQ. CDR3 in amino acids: CASSSFGLAGESNYEQYF. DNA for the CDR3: TGCGCCAGCAGCTCCTTTGGACTAGCGGGAGAGTCCAACTACGAGCAGTACTTC.

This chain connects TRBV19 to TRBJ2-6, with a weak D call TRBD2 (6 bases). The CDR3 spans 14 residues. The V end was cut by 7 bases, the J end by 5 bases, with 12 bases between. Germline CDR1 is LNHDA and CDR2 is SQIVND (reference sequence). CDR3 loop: CASNGGLWANVLTF. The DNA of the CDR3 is TGTGCCAGTAATGGGGGGTTGTGGGCCAACGTCCTGACTTTC.

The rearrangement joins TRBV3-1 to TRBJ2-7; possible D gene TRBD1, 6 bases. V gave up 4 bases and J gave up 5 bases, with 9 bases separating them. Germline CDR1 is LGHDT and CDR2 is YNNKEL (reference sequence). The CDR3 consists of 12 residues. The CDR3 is CASSPNRDEQYF. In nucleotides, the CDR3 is TGTGCCAGCAGCCCTAACAGGGACGAGCAGTACTTC.

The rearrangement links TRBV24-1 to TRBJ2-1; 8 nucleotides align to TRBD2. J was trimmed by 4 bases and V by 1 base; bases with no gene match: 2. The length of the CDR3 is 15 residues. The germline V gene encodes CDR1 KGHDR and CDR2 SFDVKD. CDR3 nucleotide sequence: TGTGCCACCAGTGATTTTGCGGGAGGTTACAATGAGCAGTTCTTC. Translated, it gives CATSDFAGGYNEQFF.